The rows below give T cell receptor beta chains drawn from one sample of a study of CD8+ T cells in alopecia areata. The data were produced by immunoSEQ multiplex PCR, yet TCRdb's version contains in-frame clones alone and is incomplete. The sample holds 100,000 or so clones, around 60% seen once. The specimen was CD8+ T cells sorted from blood, collected at roughly week 58, from a patient treated with tofacitinib. All receptors come from a human donor with alopecia areata. CDR3s include the opening cysteine and the closing phenylalanine or tryptophan. Fields, in order: D gene, J gene, clone size, V gene, CDR3 protein, CDR3 DNA. D genes are given only for firm matches. Only part of the rows carry a size: once, few, many, or a class if the clone is expanded.

d_call: TRBD2; j_call: TRBJ2-1; clone_size: .; v_call: TRBV6-1; cdr3_aa: CASSETSGGAHRIYNEQFF; cdr3_nt: TGTGCCAGCAGTGAGACTAGCGGGGGGGCTCACAGGATCTACAATGAGCAGTTCTTC
d_call: .; j_call: TRBJ2-7; clone_size: .; v_call: TRBV5-6; cdr3_aa: CASSIGTSSYEQYF; cdr3_nt: TGTGCCAGCAGCATAGGGACAAGCTCCTACGAGCAGTACTTC
d_call: .; j_call: TRBJ1-2; clone_size: .; v_call: TRBV7-9; cdr3_aa: CASSLGDNYGYTF; cdr3_nt: TGTGCCAGCAGCTTAGGGGATAACTATGGCTACACCTTC
d_call: .; j_call: TRBJ2-5; clone_size: .; v_call: TRBV7-9; cdr3_aa: CASSLGSRQETQYF; cdr3_nt: TGTGCCAGCAGCTTGGGTTCCAGACAAGAGACCCAGTACTTC
d_call: TRBD1; j_call: TRBJ1-6; clone_size: few; v_call: TRBV4-2; cdr3_aa: CASSQDSPTGRSPLHF; cdr3_nt: TGTGCCAGCAGCCAAGATTCCCCGACAGGGCGATCACCCCTCCACTTT
d_call: .; j_call: TRBJ1-3; clone_size: .; v_call: TRBV19; cdr3_aa: CASTVGNTIYF; cdr3_nt: TGTGCCAGTACCGTTGGAAACACCATATATTTT
d_call: .; j_call: TRBJ1-3; clone_size: .; v_call: TRBV27; cdr3_aa: CASSLGAGNTIYF; cdr3_nt: TGTGCCAGCAGCCTTGGGGCCGGAAACACCATATATTTT
d_call: .; j_call: TRBJ2-7; clone_size: once; v_call: TRBV6-5; cdr3_aa: CASSYSQRLGYEQYF; cdr3_nt: TGTGCCAGCAGTTACTCGCAACGGTTGGGCTACGAGCAGTACTTC
d_call: .; j_call: TRBJ1-6; clone_size: .; v_call: TRBV27; cdr3_aa: CASSLGGNSPLHF; cdr3_nt: TGTGCCAGCAGTTTGGGAGGAAATTCACCCCTCCACTTT
d_call: TRBD1; j_call: TRBJ1-2; clone_size: few; v_call: TRBV15; cdr3_aa: CATYATGGDGYTF; cdr3_nt: TGTGCCACCTACGCAACAGGGGGAGATGGCTACACCTTC
d_call: .; j_call: TRBJ2-1; clone_size: .; v_call: TRBV9; cdr3_aa: CASSVDGSSVSNEQFF; cdr3_nt: TGTGCCAGCAGCGTAGACGGTAGTAGTGTGAGCAATGAGCAGTTCTTC
d_call: .; j_call: TRBJ2-7; clone_size: .; v_call: TRBV4-2; cdr3_aa: CASSQTSTPTYEQYF; cdr3_nt: TGTGCCAGCAGCCAGACATCAACACCAACCTACGAGCAGTACTTC
d_call: .; j_call: TRBJ2-1; clone_size: large; v_call: TRBV7-2; cdr3_aa: CASSFDHPADEQFF; cdr3_nt: TGTGCCAGCAGCTTCGACCACCCAGCGGACGAGCAGTTCTTC
d_call: .; j_call: TRBJ2-1; clone_size: .; v_call: TRBV2; cdr3_aa: CASSRGPGSYNEQFF; cdr3_nt: TGTGCCAGCAGCCGGGGCCCAGGGTCCTACAATGAGCAGTTCTTC